Listed here are 27 T cell receptor beta chains from one sample, sequenced in a study of breast tumors, draining lymph nodes, adjacent tissues (dated by TCRdb to about 2016). To prepare the library, multiplex PCR was applied. Sequencing was performed on an Illumina HiSeq 2000. In TCRdb, the public reads were trimmed at Q25 with fastp and aligned with MiXCR, with productive beta chains retained. A single entry per CDR3 protein holds the most common genes and DNA from its merged rows. The sample includes more than 80,000 distinct CDR3 sequences, with 30% observed a single time. The top ten constitute about 6% of the sample. The lymph node samples were taken from the axillary draining lymph nodes of breast cancer patients. Source material: axillary lymph node tissue. The receptors come from a female donor with breast cancer. Some clones in this sample may be carry-over from other donors' samples.

This clonotype was counted many times. The J gene is TRBJ1-2, the V gene TRBV6-6; D is ambiguous. Germline CDR1 is MNHNY and CDR2 is SVGAGI (reference sequence). The CDR3 has 13 residues. This CDR3 is CVVGQERVTGYTF. The CDR3 bases are TGTGTAGTTGGTCAGGAAAGGGTAACTGGCTACACCTTC.

This clonotype was recorded many times. The chain joins TRBV20-1 to TRBJ2-2; TRBD2 is a possible D gene (7 bases). The CDR3 sequence is 16 residues long. Trimming took 1 base from V and 4 from J, leaving 16 bases between them. Germline V gives CDR1 DFQATT, CDR2 SNEGSKA (reference sequence). The CDR3 DNA follows: TGCAGTGCTAGAGGGGGGGGGGGCGCGGGCACCGGGGAGCTGTTTTTT. Translation: CSARGGGGAGTGELFF.

A note on this clonotype: This could be a read error, since a much larger clone is one nucleotide away. J is TRBJ2-1 and V is TRBV11-2; 14 positions agree with TRBD2. Germline values: CDR1 SGHAT, CDR2 FQNNGV. The CDR3 sequence is 18 residues long. CDR3 protein: CASSSRTSGGSSYNEQLF. DNA for the CDR3: TGTGCCAGCAGCTCCCGGACTAGCGGGGGGAGCTCCTACAATGAGCAGCTCTTC.

This rearrangement joins TRBV7-2 to TRBJ1-2; 8 bases are a match to TRBD1. Trimming at V came to 2 bases and at J to 4 bases, leaving 12 bases not matched to a gene. CDR1 and CDR2 from the germline V gene are SGHTA and FQGNSA. The CDR3 loop spans 17 amino acids. This CDR3 reads CASSLPRSHDRGYGYTF. The CDR3 nucleotides read TGTGCCAGCAGCTTACCAAGGAGCCACGACAGGGGCTATGGCTACACCTTC.

This clonotype was observed at least ten times. The rearrangement links TRBV5-1 to TRBJ2-3; TRBD2 matches at 7 bases. Per germline, CDR1 SGHRS and CDR2 YFSETQ. V lost 0 bases to trimming and J lost 0 bases; unmatched junction nucleotides: 4. The CDR3 is 16 residues long. The CDR3 nucleotides are TGCGCCAGCAGCTTGGCCCCCGGGAGGAGCACAGATACGCAGTATTTT. The encoded protein is CASSLAPGRSTDTQYF.

The V gene is TRBV15, the J gene TRBJ2-2; D not certain. The V end lost 2 bases, the J end lost 5 bases, and 3 bases lay between the germline ends. CDR3 size: 12 residues. The germline V gene has CDR1 LNHNV and CDR2 YYDKDF (reference sequence). The DNA for the CDR3 is TGTGCCACCAGCAGATCAACCGGGGAGCTGTTTTTT. Protein sequence: CATSRSTGELFF. Full variable domain (rest looked up from reference TRBV15 and TRBJ2-2): DAMVIQNPRYQVTQFGKPVTLSCSQTLNHNVMYWYQQKSSQAPKLLFHYYDKDFNNEADTPDNFQSRRPNTSFCFLDIRSPGLGDTAMYLCATSRSTGELFFGEGSRLTVL.

The chain employs TRBV5-6 and TRBJ2-1; 7 bases fit TRBD1. CDR3 length: 14 amino acids. CDR1 is SGHDT, CDR2 YYEEEE, per germline. V dropped 4 bases and J dropped 9; count of bases not matched to a gene: 10. The CDR3 reads CASSPQSGTVEQFF. In DNA, the CDR3 is TGTGCCAGCAGCCCCCAATCCGGGACAGTTGAGCAGTTCTTC.

The chain couples TRBV28 to TRBJ2-1, with no clear D. Trimming pared 8 bases from V and 8 bases from J, leaving 28 bases between. Germline V gene sequence: CDR1 MDHEN, CDR2 SYDVKM. CDR3 size: 17 residues. The CDR3 DNA follows: TGTGCCAGCTCCGCAGTGACTCGTGCTTTCGGGTTCGATGAGCAGTTCTTC. Its translation is CASSAVTRAFGFDEQFF.

This clonotype was seen repeatedly, ten times or more. The gene calls are TRBV9 and TRBJ2-6; 7 bases match TRBD2. V shed 1 base, J shed 0 bases, and the junction held 7 bases outside the gene matches. From germline, CDR1 is SGDLS and CDR2 YYNGEE. This CDR3 has 18 residues. Here the CDR3 reads CASSVPLAMNSGANVLTF. The CDR3 DNA follows: TGTGCCAGCAGCGTACCACTAGCGATGAACTCTGGGGCCAACGTCCTGACTTTC.

In DNA, the CDR3 is TGTGCCAGTAGTGTGGGCGGCAATAGCAATCAGCCCCAGCATTTT. It translates to CASSVGGNSNQPQHF. J is TRBJ1-5 and V is TRBV19; D unclear. Germline V gene sequence: CDR1 LNHDA, CDR2 SQIVND (reference sequence). The CDR3 consists of 15 residues. The ends were cut back, 5 bases at V and 0 bases at J, with 11 bases in the middle.

Of note for this clonotype: This sequence may be a read error, since a much larger clone differs from it by one base. This chain uses TRBV5-5 with TRBJ1-3; no firm D call. The CDR3 extends over 15 amino acids. The germline V and J ends were trimmed by 1 base and 0 bases, with 8 bases remaining between them. The germline V gene has CDR1 SGHKS and CDR2 YYEKEE (reference sequence). Here the CDR3 reads CASSLSWASGNTIYF. CDR3 in DNA: TGTGCCAGCAGCTTGTCGTGGGCCTCTGGAAACACCATATATTTT.

At least ten counts were recorded for this clonotype. The rearrangement links TRBV5-1 to TRBJ2-7; D gene unclear. The length of the CDR3 is 15 residues. CDR1 and CDR2 (germline): SGHRS, YFSETQ. Trimming pared 0 bases from V and 3 bases from J, leaving 13 bases between. CDR3 nucleotides: TGCGCCAGCAGCTTGGGAGTCCCCCCATACTACGAGCAGTACTTC. Its protein is CASSLGVPPYYEQYF.

CDR3 sequence (DNA): TGTGCCAGCAGACACGACTTTAGCGGGATAAGGTACGAGCAGTACTTC. This sequence encodes CASRHDFSGIRYEQYF. This chain links TRBV6-1 with TRBJ2-7, with TRBD2 matching 8 bases. There are 16 residues in the CDR3. The ends lost 6 bases at V and 4 bases at J; junction bases unmatched: 14. Germline-derived CDR1 and CDR2 are MNHNS and SASEGT.

In this sample, this clonotype turned up many times. The chain uses TRBV9 and TRBJ1-2; D unresolved. Germline CDR1 is SGDLS and CDR2 is YYNGEE. V was trimmed by 4 bases and J by 7 bases, leaving 20 bases between them. CDR3 length equals 15 residues. DNA of the CDR3: TGTGCCAGCAGCCCCACCCCCTTCGACAAGGCTGGCTACACCTTC. This translates into CASSPTPFDKAGYTF.

In this sample, this clonotype turned up many times. The chain is built from TRBV9 and TRBJ2-5; the match to TRBD2 covers 10 bases. Trimming took 3 bases from V and 5 from J; bases not matched to a gene: 7. CDR1 is SGDLS and CDR2 is YYNGEE in the germline V gene. This CDR3 is 15 amino acids long. CDR3 sequence reads: CASSGTSGKTETQYF. The CDR3 DNA follows: TGTGCCAGCAGCGGAACTAGCGGGAAAACGGAGACCCAGTACTTC.

This clonotype has at least ten counts. Here the CDR3 reads CASSTAGAPYYGYTF. CDR3 bases: TGTGCCAGCAGTACCGCGGGGGCTCCCTACTATGGCTACACCTTC. V gene TRBV27 combines with J gene TRBJ1-2, with D possibly TRBD1 on 6 matching bases. This CDR3 is 15 amino acids long. Germline CDR1 is MNHEY and CDR2 is SMNVEV (reference sequence). V was pared by 5 bases and J by 3 bases, with 16 bases between.

This clonotype was detected many times. The chain has TRBV29-1 and TRBJ2-1, with TRBD2 identical over 14 bases. The CDR3 has 14 amino acids. With 6 bases clipped from V and 7 bases from J, the junction kept 5 bases outside the gene matches. Germline V gene sequence: CDR1 SQVTM, CDR2 ANQGSEA. The CDR3 bases are TGCAGCGTCGCCGGGACTAGCGGGAGAAATGAGCAGTTCTTC. Protein product: CSVAGTSGRNEQFF.

V and J are TRBV9 and TRBJ2-1; TRBD1 agrees at 10 bases. This CDR3 is built from 18 residues. Trimming took 6 bases from V and 8 from J; bases not matched to a gene: 20. CDR1 and CDR2 from the germline V gene are SGDLS and YYNGEE. The CDR3 DNA follows: TGTGCCAGCACAGTGGGACAGGGGACCGAAGATAATTACGATGAGCAGTTCTTC. It translates to CASTVGQGTEDNYDEQFF.

Concerning this clonotype itself: Compared with germline, one end of the junction differs, possibly owing to a read error. V gene TRBV2 combines with J gene TRBJ2-1, with 12 bases matching TRBD2. The CDR3 length is 15 residues. The germline V gene has CDR1 SNHLY and CDR2 FYNNEI. The CDR3 DNA is TGCGCCAGCAGCCAGCCGACTAGCGGGGGCCATGAGCAGTTCTTC. Translated: CASSQPTSGGHEQFF.

This clonotype appeared a few times. Possible read error: a much larger clone is one base away. The chain couples TRBV5-5 to TRBJ1-6, with 7 bases matching TRBD1. The length of the CDR3 is 12 residues. With V trimmed by 4 bases and J by 11 bases, 3 bases remained unmatched. Germline lookup yields CDR1 SGHKS and CDR2 YYEKEE (reference sequence). The chain's CDR3 is CASSPDRAPLHF. In nucleotides, the CDR3 is TGTGCCAGCAGCCCCGACAGGGCACCCCTCCACTTT. The whole variable domain, remainder taken from reference TRBV5-5 and TRBJ1-6, is DAGVTQSPTHLIKTRGQQVTLRCSPISGHKSVSWYQQVLGQGPQFIFQYYEKEERGRGNFPDRFSARQFPNYSSELNVNALLLGDSALYLCASSPDRAPLHFGNGTRLTVT.

This clonotype was observed at least ten times. J is TRBJ2-3 and V is TRBV9, with 9 bases matching TRBD2. The V gene's germline CDR1 is SGDLS and CDR2 YYNGEE. J lost 3 bases, V lost 2 bases, and 16 bases had no gene match. The CDR3 runs to 19 residues. Here the CDR3 reads CASSVTPGLQAGGTDTQYF. The CDR3 DNA sequence: TGTGCCAGCAGCGTTACACCCGGACTCCAGGCGGGAGGGACAGATACGCAGTATTTT. The variable domain in full, completed from reference TRBV9 and TRBJ2-3, reads DSGVTQTPKHLITATGQRVTLRCSPRSGDLSVYWYQQSLDQGLQFLIQYYNGEERAKGNILERFSAQQFPDLHSELNLSSLELGDSALYFCASSVTPGLQAGGTDTQYFGPGTRLTVL.

Regarding this clonotype: It may be a read error: a sequence one base away is much more abundant. The J gene is TRBJ2-1, the V gene TRBV4-1, with 11 positions matching TRBD2. From germline, CDR1 is MGHRA and CDR2 YSYEKL. The CDR3 spans 17 residues. V gave up 5 bases and J gave up 0 bases; unmatched junction bases: 6. The CDR3 nucleotides read TGCGCCAGCAGCTTAGCGGGGGGGCCGAGCTCCTACAATGAGCAGTTCTTC. Protein: CASSLAGGPSSYNEQFF.

This clonotype was picked up many times. This sequence joins TRBV5-6 and TRBJ1-2, with a weak D call TRBD1 (5 bases). CDR3 length equals 14 residues. V lost 4 bases and J 4 bases, leaving 14 bases between the germline ends. Looked up from germline, CDR1 is SGHDT and CDR2 is YYEEEE. The CDR3 sequence: CASSRPGAGYGYTF. Here the CDR3 DNA reads TGTGCCAGCAGCCGGCCCGGGGCTGGCTATGGCTACACCTTC.

This clonotype was recorded many times. V gene TRBV24-1 combines with J gene TRBJ2-1; no firm D call. The CDR3 length is 14 residues. Germline CDR1 and CDR2: KGHDR and SFDVKD. The V end lost 0 bases, the J end lost 0 bases, and 2 bases lay between the germline ends. The DNA for the CDR3 is TGTGCCACCAGTGATTTGCGCTCCTACAATGAGCAGTTCTTC. Residues: CATSDLRSYNEQFF.

In this sample, this clonotype turned up many times. This sequence joins TRBV6-4 and TRBJ2-7; 7 bases are shared with TRBD1. Germline V CDR1 and CDR2: MRHNA, SNTAGT. This CDR3 has 13 residues. The junction had 4 bases not matched to a gene; V was cut back by 6 bases and J by 2 bases. The CDR3 DNA sequence: TGTGCCAGCAGCGTTACAGGGGCCTACGAGCAGTACTTC. The encoded protein is CASSVTGAYEQYF.

In the case of this clonotype: The junction and the germline gene differ at one end; a read error may be behind it. The chain has TRBV20-1 and TRBJ1-3, with D possibly TRBD1 on 6 matching bases. The CDR3 loop spans 12 amino acids. Germline V gene data show CDR1 as DFQATT and CDR2 as SNEGSKA (reference sequence). The CDR3, as DNA: TGCAGTGTAATGGGGGGCAGCAACACCACATATTTT. It is translated as CSVMGGSNTTYF.

This clonotype has at least ten counts. J is TRBJ2-7 and V is TRBV27, with D perhaps TRBD1 (6 bases). The germline gives CDR1 MNHEY, CDR2 SMNVEV (reference sequence). The ends were cut back, 5 bases at V and 0 bases at J, with 20 bases in the middle. The length of the CDR3 is 17 residues. The CDR3, as DNA: TGTGCCAGCAGTCACCCAACCGGGACACCATTCTCCTACGAGCAGTACTTC. Translated: CASSHPTGTPFSYEQYF.